Only a few counts were recorded for the clone carrying this TCR beta chain. Each CDR3 protein is one row after TCRdb ran MiXCR on the RT-PCR reads. The sample lists about 570,000 distinct CDR3 sequences; about 11% were seen once. Germline V lookup: CDR1 MNHEY, CDR2 SVGEGT. V was shortened by 0 bases and J by 3 bases, with 6 bases between the two germline ends. The CDR3 runs to 13 residues. This sample is part of a study of response to subunit inactivated influenza vaccine. The sample was also reused in another study, on T cells expressing NK-cell markers. That investigation notes: UMIs were included in TCR beta cDNA generated by 5'RACE template switching.

The clonotype was recovered from a middle-aged man who received an inactivated influenza vaccine. The chain is built from TRBV6-2 or TRBV6-3 and TRBJ2-7; D might be TRBD2 (6 bases). The sample in question was PBMCs from blood, obtained on the day of vaccination. CDR3 region: CASSYSRDYEQYF. The CDR3 region has the DNA TGTGCCAGCAGTTACTCGCGGGACTACGAGCAGTACTTC.